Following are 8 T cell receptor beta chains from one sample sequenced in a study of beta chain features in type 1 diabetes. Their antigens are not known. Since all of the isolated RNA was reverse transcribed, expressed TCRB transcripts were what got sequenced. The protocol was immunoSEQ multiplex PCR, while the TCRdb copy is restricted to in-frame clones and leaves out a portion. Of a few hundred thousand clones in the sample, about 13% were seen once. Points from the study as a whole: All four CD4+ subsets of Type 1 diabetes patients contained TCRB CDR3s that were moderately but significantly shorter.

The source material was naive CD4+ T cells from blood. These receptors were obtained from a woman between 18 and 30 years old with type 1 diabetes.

CDR3 in amino acids: CASSLEDPRGEQFF. The CDR3 nucleotides read TGTGCCAGCAGCTTGGAGGATCCCAGGGGCGAGCAGTTCTTC. The chain couples TRBV5-4 to TRBJ2-1; D perhaps matches TRBD1 (6 bases). The germline V gene encodes CDR1 SGHNT and CDR2 YYREEE (reference sequence). This CDR3 is 14 amino acids long. Trimming shortened V by 0 bases and J by 10 bases, and 14 bases separated the two germline ends.

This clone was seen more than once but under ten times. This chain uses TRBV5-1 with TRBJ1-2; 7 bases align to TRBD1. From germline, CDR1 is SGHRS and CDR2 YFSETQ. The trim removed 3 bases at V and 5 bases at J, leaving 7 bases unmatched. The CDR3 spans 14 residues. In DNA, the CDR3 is TGCGCCAGCAGCTCCACGGGACAGCCATATGGCTACACCTTC. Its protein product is CASSSTGQPYGYTF.

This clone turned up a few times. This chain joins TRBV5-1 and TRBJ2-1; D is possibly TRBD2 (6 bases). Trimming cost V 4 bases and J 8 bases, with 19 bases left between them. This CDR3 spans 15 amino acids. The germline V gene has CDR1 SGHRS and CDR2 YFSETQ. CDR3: CASSPDLAGRDEQFF. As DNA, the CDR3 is TGCGCCAGCAGCCCCGATCTGGCGGGGCGCGATGAGCAGTTCTTC.

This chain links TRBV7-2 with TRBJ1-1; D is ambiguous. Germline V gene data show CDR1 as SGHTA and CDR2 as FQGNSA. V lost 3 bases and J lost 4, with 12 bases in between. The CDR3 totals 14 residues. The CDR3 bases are TGTGCCAGCAGCTTCCGGGATGGGTCCACTGAAGCTTTCTTT. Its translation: CASSFRDGSTEAFF. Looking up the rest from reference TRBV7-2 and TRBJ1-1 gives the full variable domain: GAGVSQSPSNKVTEKGKDVELRCDPISGHTALYWYRQSLGQGLEFLIYFQGNSAPDKSGLPSDRFSAERTGGSVSTLTIQRTQQEDSAVYLCASSFRDGSTEAFFGQGTRLTVV.

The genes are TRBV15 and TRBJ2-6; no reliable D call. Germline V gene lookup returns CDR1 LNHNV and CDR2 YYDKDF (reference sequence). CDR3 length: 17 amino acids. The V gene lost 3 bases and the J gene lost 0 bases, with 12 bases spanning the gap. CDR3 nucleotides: TGTGCCACCAGCAGCAACCCGAGAGTCTCTGGGGCCAACGTCCTGACTTTC. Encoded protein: CATSSNPRVSGANVLTF.

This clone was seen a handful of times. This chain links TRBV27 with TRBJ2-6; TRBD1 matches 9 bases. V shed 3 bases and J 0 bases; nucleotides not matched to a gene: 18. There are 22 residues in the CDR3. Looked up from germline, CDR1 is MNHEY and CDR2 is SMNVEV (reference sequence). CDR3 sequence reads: CASSFEGDRGFTDFSGANVLTF. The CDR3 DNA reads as TGTGCCAGCAGTTTTGAGGGAGACAGGGGGTTTACCGATTTCTCTGGGGCCAACGTCCTGACTTTC.

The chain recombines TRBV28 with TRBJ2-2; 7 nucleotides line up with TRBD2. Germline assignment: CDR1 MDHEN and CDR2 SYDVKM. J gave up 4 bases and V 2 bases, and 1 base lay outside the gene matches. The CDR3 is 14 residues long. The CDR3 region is CASSLAGVTGELFF. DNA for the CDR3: TGTGCCAGCAGTTTAGCGGGAGTCACCGGGGAGCTGTTTTTT.

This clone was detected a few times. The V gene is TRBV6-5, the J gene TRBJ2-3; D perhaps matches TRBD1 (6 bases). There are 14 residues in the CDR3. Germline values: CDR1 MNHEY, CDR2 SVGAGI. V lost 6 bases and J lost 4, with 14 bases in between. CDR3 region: CASSRRDIPDTQYF. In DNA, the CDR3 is TGTGCCAGCAGCCGACGGGACATTCCAGATACGCAGTATTTT.